One sample yielded the 18 T cell receptor beta chains listed below, sequenced in a study of cytomegalovirus exposure and HLA in healthy donors. In the PCR, 60 Vbeta and 13 Jbeta primers were used. Repertoires were generated with immunoSEQ multiplex PCR, while TCRdb's copy carries only in-frame clones and drops some. The sample includes over 150,000 clones, roughly four fifths of them seen just once. The sequenced sample consisted of PBMCs. The origin of the receptors is a male donor in good health and CMV-seronegative.

Concerning this clone itself: Other DNA variants within this sample encode the same CDR3. The rearrangement links TRBV30 to TRBJ2-5; D is unresolved. This CDR3 has 11 residues. V gave up 0 bases and J gave up 5 bases, with 4 bases separating them. Looked up from germline, CDR1 is GTSNPN and CDR2 is SVGIG (reference sequence). CDR3 nucleotides: TGTGCCTGGAGTGTATCGGAGACCCAGTACTTC. Protein sequence: CAWSVSETQYF.

V gene TRBV27 combines with J gene TRBJ2-7, with 12 bases lining up with TRBD1. After removal of 3 bases from V and 3 bases from J, the junction contained 12 bases not matched to a gene. The CDR3 is 18 residues long. Germline values: CDR1 MNHEY, CDR2 SMNVEV (reference sequence). CDR3 DNA: TGTGCCAGCAGTTTCCGCCCGCCGGGACAGGGGGCTGGCTACGAGCAGTACTTC. Its translation: CASSFRPPGQGAGYEQYF.

The chain is built from TRBV19 and TRBJ2-1, with 10 bases identical to TRBD2. The junction had 5 bases not matched to a gene; V was cut back by 6 bases and J by 6 bases. From germline, CDR1 is LNHDA and CDR2 SQIVND (reference sequence). The CDR3 runs 14 residues. The CDR3 reads CASSTGLATNEQFF. CDR3 nucleotides: TGTGCCAGTAGCACGGGACTAGCGACCAATGAGCAGTTCTTC. The full variable domain, with the rest looked up from reference TRBV19 and TRBJ2-1, is DGGITQSPKYLFRKEGQNVTLSCEQNLNHDAMYWYRQDPGQGLRLIYYSQIVNDFQKGDIAEGYSVSREKKESFPLTVTSAQKNPTAFYLCASSTGLATNEQFFGPGTRLTVL.

This sequence joins TRBV10-3 and TRBJ2-5; 7 positions agree with TRBD2. CDR3 length equals 13 residues. V trimming: 6 bases; J trimming: 4 bases; junction bases outside the gene matches: 5. Germline V gene data show CDR1 as ENHRY and CDR2 as SYGVKD. The CDR3 region is CAISELATETQYF. DNA for the CDR3: TGTGCCATCAGCGAACTAGCGACAGAGACCCAGTACTTC.

The chain carries TRBV11-3 and TRBJ2-1; a possible D gene is TRBD2 (5 bases). Trimming left V 2 bases short and J 10 bases short, with 6 bases between. The length of the CDR3 is 11 residues. Germline V gene sequence: CDR1 SGHNT, CDR2 YENEEA. The CDR3 sequence: CASSLRGEQFF. The CDR3 nucleotides read TGTGCCAGCAGCTTACGCGGGGAGCAGTTCTTC.

V usage is TRBV7-3 and J usage is TRBJ2-5; weak D call: TRBD1 (5 bases). Germline values: CDR1 SGHTA, CDR2 FQGTGA. The CDR3 contains 15 residues. Trimming cost V 4 bases and J 7 bases, with 19 bases left between them. The CDR3 DNA reads as TGTGCCAGCAGCTCTGCCAGGAGTTTCCAGGGGACCCAGTACTTC. Residues: CASSSARSFQGTQYF.

The rearrangement links TRBV6-6 to TRBJ2-7; 7 bases agree with TRBD1. The germline gives CDR1 MNHNY, CDR2 SVGAGI (reference sequence). The CDR3 extends over 14 amino acids. The ends lost 6 bases at V and 5 bases at J; junction bases unmatched: 10. CDR3 DNA: TGTGCCAGCAGCTCTACTACAGGGGTCCACGAGCAGTACTTC. This sequence encodes CASSSTTGVHEQYF.

The gene calls are TRBV28 and TRBJ1-2, with D uncertain. V lost 3 bases and J 7 bases, leaving 12 bases between the germline ends. Germline V gene lookup returns CDR1 MDHEN and CDR2 SYDVKM. This CDR3 has 13 residues. The CDR3 DNA reads TGTGCCAGCAGTTTTGGAGGAATGGTTGGCTACACCTTC. This gives the protein CASSFGGMVGYTF.

The chain's CDR3 is CASSQAGTQQETQYF. CDR3 DNA sequence: TGTGCCAGCAGCCAAGCGGGGACACAGCAAGAGACCCAGTACTTC. J is TRBJ2-5 and V is TRBV4-2; tentatively, D is TRBD1 (6 bases). In germline, CDR1 is LGHNA, CDR2 YNFKEQ. The CDR3 is made up of 15 amino acids. The V gene lost 1 base and the J gene lost 2 bases, with 11 bases spanning the gap.

This chain links TRBV5-4 with TRBJ2-1; 9 bases align to TRBD2. Trimming cost V 0 bases and J 8 bases; bases outside gene matches: 6. The CDR3 loop spans 15 amino acids. CDR1 is SGHNT and CDR2 is YYREEE in the germline V gene (reference sequence). Written as DNA, the CDR3 is TGTGCCAGCAGCTTGGGGGGACTAGCTTGGGATGAGCAGTTCTTC. As protein: CASSLGGLAWDEQFF.

For this clone: This CDR3 is also generated by other DNA sequences in the sample. The V and J genes are TRBV6-5 and TRBJ1-1; TRBD1 matches 11 bases. Trimming removed 2 bases from V and 5 bases from J; junction bases left unmatched: 1. The CDR3 is 14 amino acids. The germline gives CDR1 MNHEY, CDR2 SVGAGI. The CDR3 DNA is TGTGCCAGCAGTTACGGGACAGGGGGAACTGAAGCTTTCTTT. This sequence encodes CASSYGTGGTEAFF.

The chain combines TRBV4-1 with TRBJ1-4; TRBD1 is a possible D gene (6 bases). The J call may be in error: the DNA end matches TRBJ2-2 better. This CDR3 contains 13 residues. Germline V gives CDR1 MGHRA, CDR2 YSYEKL. DNA of the CDR3: TGCGCCAGCAGCCAACTTACAGGGAAGGAGCTGTTTTTT. This gives the protein CASSQLTGKELFF.

This chain connects TRBV5-1 to TRBJ1-2; 9 bases match TRBD1. The ends lost 5 bases at V and 5 bases at J; junction bases unmatched: 16. This CDR3 spans 17 amino acids. Germline values: CDR1 SGHRS, CDR2 YFSETQ. The chain's CDR3 is CASSPLDRGAKGYGYTF. The CDR3 DNA sequence: TGCGCCAGCAGTCCCCTCGACAGGGGGGCAAAAGGGTATGGCTACACCTTC. Full variable domain (rest looked up from reference TRBV5-1 and TRBJ1-2): KAGVTQTPRYLIKTRGQQVTLSCSPISGHRSVSWYQQTPGQGLQFLFEYFSETQRNKGNFPGRFSGRQFSNSRSEMNVSTLELGDSALYLCASSPLDRGAKGYGYTFGSGTRLTVV.

The chain couples TRBV9 to TRBJ1-1; no reliable D call. Between the trimmed V and J ends, which lost 0 bases and 11 bases, there was a span of 17 bases. The CDR3 runs 14 residues. Germline V gene sequence: CDR1 SGDLS, CDR2 YYNGEE. CDR3 in DNA: TGTGCCAGCAGCGTAGGGGAGTCAGTTGTTTACGCTTTCTTT. The encoded protein is CASSVGESVVYAFF.

The chain has TRBV7-9 and TRBJ2-1; D unclear. V lost 5 bases and J 5 bases, leaving 4 bases between the germline ends. The CDR3 length is 11 residues. CDR1 is SEHNR, CDR2 FQNEAQ, per germline (reference sequence). The CDR3 sequence is CASSPDNEQFF. In DNA, the CDR3 is TGTGCCAGCAGCCCGGACAATGAGCAGTTCTTC.

V is TRBV7-3 and J is TRBJ2-1, with 15 positions matching TRBD2. Per the germline V gene, CDR1 is SGHTA and CDR2 is FQGTGA. Trimming took 5 bases from V and 9 from J; bases not matched to a gene: 5. This CDR3 region has 15 residues. CDR3 residues: CASSRTSGGAGEQFF. CDR3 sequence (DNA): TGTGCCAGCAGCCGGACTAGCGGGGGGGCTGGTGAGCAGTTCTTC. The whole variable domain, remainder taken from reference TRBV7-3 and TRBJ2-1, is GAGVSQTPSNKVTEKGKYVELRCDPISGHTALYWYRQSLGQGPEFLIYFQGTGAADDSGLPNDRFFAVRPEGSVSTLKIQRTERGDSAVYLCASSRTSGGAGEQFFGPGTRLTVL.

The gene calls are TRBV7-3 and TRBJ2-5; 15 nucleotides align to TRBD2. The trim removed 5 bases at V and 7 bases at J, leaving 2 bases unmatched. The CDR3 totals 14 residues. Germline assignment: CDR1 SGHTA and CDR2 FQGTGA. CDR3 sequence: CASSPGLAGGTQYF. The CDR3 nucleotides read TGTGCCAGCAGCCCGGGACTAGCGGGAGGGACCCAGTACTTC.

This rearrangement joins TRBV6-6 to TRBJ2-1; 10 nucleotides align to TRBD2. This CDR3 contains 14 residues. Germline-derived CDR1 and CDR2 are MNHNY and SVGAGI (reference sequence). V shed 5 bases and J 7 bases; nucleotides not matched to a gene: 5. Written as DNA, the CDR3 is TGTGCCAGCAGTGATAGCGGGAGGAGGAATGAGCAGTTCTTC. Translating it yields CASSDSGRRNEQFF.